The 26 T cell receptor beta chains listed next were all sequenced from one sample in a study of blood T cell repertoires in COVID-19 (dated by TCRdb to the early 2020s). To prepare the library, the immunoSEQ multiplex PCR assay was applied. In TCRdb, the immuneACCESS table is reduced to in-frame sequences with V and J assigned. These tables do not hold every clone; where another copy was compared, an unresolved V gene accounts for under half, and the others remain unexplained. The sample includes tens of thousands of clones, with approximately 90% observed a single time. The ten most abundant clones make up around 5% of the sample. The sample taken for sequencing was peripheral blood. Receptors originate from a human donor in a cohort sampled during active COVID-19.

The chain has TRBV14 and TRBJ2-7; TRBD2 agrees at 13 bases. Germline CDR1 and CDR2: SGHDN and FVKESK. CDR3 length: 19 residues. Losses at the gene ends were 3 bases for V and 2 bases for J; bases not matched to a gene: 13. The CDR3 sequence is CASSHPSDGGLAGAYEQYF. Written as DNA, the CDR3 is TGTGCCAGCAGCCACCCGAGCGACGGAGGACTAGCGGGGGCCTACGAGCAGTACTTC. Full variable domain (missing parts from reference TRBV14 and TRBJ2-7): EAGVTQFPSHSVIEKGQTVTLRCDPISGHDNLYWYRRVMGKEIKFLLHFVKESKQDESGMPNNRFLAERTGGTYSTLKVQPAELEDSGVYFCASSHPSDGGLAGAYEQYFGPGTRLTVT.

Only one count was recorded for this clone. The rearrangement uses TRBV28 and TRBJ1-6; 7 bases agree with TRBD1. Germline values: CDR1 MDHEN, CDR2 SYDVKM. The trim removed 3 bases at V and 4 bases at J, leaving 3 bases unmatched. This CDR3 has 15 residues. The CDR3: CASSFDREYNSPLHF. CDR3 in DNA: TGTGCCAGCAGTTTCGACAGGGAGTATAATTCACCCCTCCACTTT.

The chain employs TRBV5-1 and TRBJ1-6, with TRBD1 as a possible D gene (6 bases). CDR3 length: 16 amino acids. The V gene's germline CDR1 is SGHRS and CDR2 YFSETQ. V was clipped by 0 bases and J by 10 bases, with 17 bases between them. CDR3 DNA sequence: TGCGCCAGCAGCTTGGACGCGACGGGGGGCGTATCACCCCTCCACTTT. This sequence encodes CASSLDATGGVSPLHF.

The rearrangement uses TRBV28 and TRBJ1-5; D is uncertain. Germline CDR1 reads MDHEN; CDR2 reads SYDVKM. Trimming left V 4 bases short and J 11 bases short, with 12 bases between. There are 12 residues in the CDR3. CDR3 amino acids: CASSSPPAAQHF. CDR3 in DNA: TGTGCCAGCAGTTCGCCCCCAGCGGCCCAGCATTTT.

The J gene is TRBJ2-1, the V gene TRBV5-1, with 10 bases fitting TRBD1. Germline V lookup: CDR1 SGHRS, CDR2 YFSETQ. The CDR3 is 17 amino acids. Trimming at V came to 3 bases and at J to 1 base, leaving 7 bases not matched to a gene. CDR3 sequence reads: CASSWGSGQGSYNEQFF. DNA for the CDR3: TGCGCCAGCAGCTGGGGCTCGGGACAGGGGTCCTACAATGAGCAGTTCTTC.

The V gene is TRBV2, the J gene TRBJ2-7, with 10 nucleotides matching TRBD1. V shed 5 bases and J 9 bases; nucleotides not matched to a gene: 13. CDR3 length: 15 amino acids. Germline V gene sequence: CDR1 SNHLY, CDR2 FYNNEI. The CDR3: CASSPTGTGARGQYF. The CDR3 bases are TGTGCCAGCAGTCCCACCGGGACAGGGGCACGAGGGCAGTACTTC.

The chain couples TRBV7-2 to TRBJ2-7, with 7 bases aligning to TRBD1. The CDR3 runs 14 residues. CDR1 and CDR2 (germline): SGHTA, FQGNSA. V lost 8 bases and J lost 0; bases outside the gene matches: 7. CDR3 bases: TGTGCCAGCGCCGTGGACAGGAGCTCCTACGAGCAGTACTTC. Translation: CASAVDRSSYEQYF. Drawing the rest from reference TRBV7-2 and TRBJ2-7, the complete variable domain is GAGVSQSPSNKVTEKGKDVELRCDPISGHTALYWYRQSLGQGLEFLIYFQGNSAPDKSGLPSDRFSAERTGGSVSTLTIQRTQQEDSAVYLCASAVDRSSYEQYFGPGTRLTVT.

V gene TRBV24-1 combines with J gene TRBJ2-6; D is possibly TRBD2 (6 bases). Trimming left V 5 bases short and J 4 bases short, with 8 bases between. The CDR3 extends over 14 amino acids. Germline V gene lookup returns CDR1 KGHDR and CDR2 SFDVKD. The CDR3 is CATSGGDGANVLTF. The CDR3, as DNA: TGTGCCACCAGTGGGGGGGACGGGGCCAACGTCCTGACTTTC.

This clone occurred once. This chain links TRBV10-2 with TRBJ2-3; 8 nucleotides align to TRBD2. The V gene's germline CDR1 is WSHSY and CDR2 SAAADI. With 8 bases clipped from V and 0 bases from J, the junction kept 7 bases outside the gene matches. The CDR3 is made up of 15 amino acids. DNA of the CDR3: TGCGCCAGCTCTATAGCGGGAACTAGCACAGATACGCAGTATTTT. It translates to CASSIAGTSTDTQYF.

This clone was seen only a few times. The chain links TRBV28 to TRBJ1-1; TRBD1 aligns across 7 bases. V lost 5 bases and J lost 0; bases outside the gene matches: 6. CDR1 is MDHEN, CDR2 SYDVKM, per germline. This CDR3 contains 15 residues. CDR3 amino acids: CASSPARGVNTEAFF. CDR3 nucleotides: TGTGCCAGCAGTCCCGCCAGGGGGGTGAACACTGAAGCTTTCTTT.

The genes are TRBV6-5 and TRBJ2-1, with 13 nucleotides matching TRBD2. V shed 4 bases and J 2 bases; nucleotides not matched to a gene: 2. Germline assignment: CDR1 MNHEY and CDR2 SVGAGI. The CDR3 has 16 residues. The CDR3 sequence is CASSFGLAGAYNEQFF. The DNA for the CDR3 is TGTGCCAGCAGTTTCGGACTAGCGGGGGCCTACAATGAGCAGTTCTTC.

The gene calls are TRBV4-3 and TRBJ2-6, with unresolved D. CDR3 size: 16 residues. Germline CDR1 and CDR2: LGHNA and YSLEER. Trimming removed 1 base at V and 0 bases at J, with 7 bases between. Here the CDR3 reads CASSQGLVSGANVLTF. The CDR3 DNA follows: TGCGCCAGCAGCCAAGGACTCGTCTCTGGGGCCAACGTCCTGACTTTC.

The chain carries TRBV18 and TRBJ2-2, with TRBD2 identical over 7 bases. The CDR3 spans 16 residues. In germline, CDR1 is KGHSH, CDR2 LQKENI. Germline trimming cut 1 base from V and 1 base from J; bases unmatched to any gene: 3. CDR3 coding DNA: TGTGCCAGCTCACCACTCGCTAGCGGGAACACCGGGGAGCTGTTTTTT. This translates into CASSPLASGNTGELFF.

Here the CDR3 DNA reads TGTGCCTGGAGCGGAGAAGATACGCAGTATTTT. It yields the protein CAWSGEDTQYF. The chain links TRBV30 to TRBJ2-3, with D uncertain. The V gene lost 3 bases and the J gene lost 5 bases, with 6 bases spanning the gap. This CDR3 contains 11 residues. Germline lookup yields CDR1 GTSNPN and CDR2 SVGIG (reference sequence). Using reference TRBV30 and TRBJ2-3 for the parts outside the CDR3, the full variable domain is SQTIHQWPATLVQPVGSPLSLECTVEGTSNPNLYWYRQAAGRGLQLLFYSVGIGQISSEVPQNLSASRPQDRQFILSSKKLLLSDSGFYLCAWSGEDTQYFGPGTRLTVL.

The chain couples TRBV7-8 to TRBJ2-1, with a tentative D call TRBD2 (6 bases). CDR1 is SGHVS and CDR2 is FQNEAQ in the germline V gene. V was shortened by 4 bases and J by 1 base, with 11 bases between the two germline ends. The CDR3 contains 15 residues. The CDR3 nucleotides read TGTGCCAGCAGCTATCGGGAGACGTCCTACAATGAGCAGTTCTTC. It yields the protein CASSYRETSYNEQFF.

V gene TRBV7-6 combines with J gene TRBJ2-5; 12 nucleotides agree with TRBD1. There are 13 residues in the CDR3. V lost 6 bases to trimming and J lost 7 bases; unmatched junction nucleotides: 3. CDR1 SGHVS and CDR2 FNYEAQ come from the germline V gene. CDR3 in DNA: TGTGCCAGCAGTTCGGGACAGGGGGCGACCCAGTACTTC. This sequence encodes CASSSGQGATQYF.

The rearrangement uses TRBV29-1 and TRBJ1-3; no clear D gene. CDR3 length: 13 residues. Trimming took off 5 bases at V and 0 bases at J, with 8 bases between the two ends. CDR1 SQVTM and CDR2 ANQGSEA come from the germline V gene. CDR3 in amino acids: CSVRLFSGNTIYF. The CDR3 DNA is TGCAGCGTTCGCCTATTCTCTGGAAACACCATATATTTT.

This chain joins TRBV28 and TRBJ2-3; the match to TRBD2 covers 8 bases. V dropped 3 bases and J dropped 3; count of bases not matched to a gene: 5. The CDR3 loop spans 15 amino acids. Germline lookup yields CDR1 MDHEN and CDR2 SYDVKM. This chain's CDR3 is CASSLWAGGTDTQYF. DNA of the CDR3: TGTGCCAGCAGTTTGTGGGCGGGAGGTACAGATACGCAGTATTTT.

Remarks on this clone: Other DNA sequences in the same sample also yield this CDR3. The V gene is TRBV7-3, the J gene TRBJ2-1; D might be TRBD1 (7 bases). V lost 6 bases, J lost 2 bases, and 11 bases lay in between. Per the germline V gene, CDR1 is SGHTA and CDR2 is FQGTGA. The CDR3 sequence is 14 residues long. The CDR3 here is CASSRGTAYNEQFF. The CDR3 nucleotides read TGTGCCAGCAGTCGGGGGACAGCCTACAATGAGCAGTTCTTC.

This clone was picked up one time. CDR3 protein: CASSPRDRNGNIQYF. The CDR3, as DNA: TGTGCCAGCAGTCCCCGGGACAGGAACGGAAACATTCAGTACTTC. The V and J genes are TRBV7-9 and TRBJ2-4, with 8 bases matching TRBD1. V dropped 6 bases and J dropped 6; count of bases not matched to a gene: 10. This CDR3 is 15 amino acids long. Looked up from germline, CDR1 is SEHNR and CDR2 is FQNEAQ (reference sequence).

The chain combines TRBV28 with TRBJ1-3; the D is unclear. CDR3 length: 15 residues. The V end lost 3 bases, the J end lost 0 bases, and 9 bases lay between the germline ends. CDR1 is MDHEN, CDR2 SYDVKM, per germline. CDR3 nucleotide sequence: TGTGCCAGCAGTTTTCGGTCGTCCTCTGGAAACACCATATATTTT. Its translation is CASSFRSSSGNTIYF.

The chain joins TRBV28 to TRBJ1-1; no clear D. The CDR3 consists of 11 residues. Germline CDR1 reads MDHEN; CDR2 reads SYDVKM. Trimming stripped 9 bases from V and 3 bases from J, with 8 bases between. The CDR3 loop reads CASMGHTEAFF. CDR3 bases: TGTGCCAGTATGGGCCACACTGAAGCTTTCTTT.

The CDR3 loop is CATSGSQGYETQYF. Written as DNA, the CDR3 is TGTGCCACCAGTGGGTCACAGGGGTACGAGACCCAGTACTTC. V is TRBV24-1 and J is TRBJ2-5; TRBD1 matches at 7 bases. Losses at the gene ends were 5 bases for V and 5 bases for J; bases not matched to a gene: 7. Germline V lookup: CDR1 KGHDR, CDR2 SFDVKD. This CDR3 region has 14 residues.

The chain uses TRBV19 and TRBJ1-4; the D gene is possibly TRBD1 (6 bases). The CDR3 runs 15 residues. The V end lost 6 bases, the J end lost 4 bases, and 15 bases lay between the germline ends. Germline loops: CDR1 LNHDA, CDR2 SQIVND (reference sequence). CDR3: CASRRQVWGNEKLFF. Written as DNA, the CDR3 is TGTGCCAGTAGAAGACAGGTCTGGGGTAATGAAAAACTGTTTTTT.

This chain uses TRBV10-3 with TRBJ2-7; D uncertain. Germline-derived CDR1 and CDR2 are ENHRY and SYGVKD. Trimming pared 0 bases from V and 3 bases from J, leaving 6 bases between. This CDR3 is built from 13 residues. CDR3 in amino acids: CAISESPSYEQYF. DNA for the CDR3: TGTGCCATCAGTGAGTCGCCTAGCTACGAGCAGTACTTC.

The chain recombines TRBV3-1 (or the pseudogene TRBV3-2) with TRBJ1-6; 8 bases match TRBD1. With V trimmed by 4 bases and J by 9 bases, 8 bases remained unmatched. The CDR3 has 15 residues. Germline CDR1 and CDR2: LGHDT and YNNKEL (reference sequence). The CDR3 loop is CASSPTRQGTSPLHF. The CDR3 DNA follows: TGTGCCAGCAGCCCCACCCGACAGGGGACTTCACCCCTCCACTTT.